This entry lists 21 T cell receptor beta chains sequenced from one sample in a study of cytomegalovirus exposure and HLA in healthy donors (dated by TCRdb to the late 2010s). The method behind the library was the immunoSEQ multiplex PCR assay. The source is immuneACCESS, and TCRdb retained only in-frame sequences with V and J called. Part of the clones is not carried over; for the studies checked, unresolved V genes explain less than half of this, and the remainder is unexplained. For this sample the table gives about 56,000 clones, of which approximately 89% were detected only once. Around 15% of the sample belongs to the ten largest clones. Sequenced: PBMCs. The receptors were gathered from a woman aged 18-29 years in good health and CMV-seronegative.

The J gene is TRBJ2-1, the V gene TRBV28; no clear D gene. Trimming removed 8 bases from V and 6 bases from J, with 8 bases in between. This CDR3 is 11 amino acids long. Germline V CDR1 and CDR2: MDHEN, SYDVKM. CDR3 residues: CASHSSNEQFF. The CDR3 DNA is TGTGCCAGCCACTCGAGCAATGAGCAGTTCTTC.

This sequence joins TRBV7-9 and TRBJ1-1; 7 nucleotides match TRBD1. This CDR3 spans 14 amino acids. J lost 2 bases, V lost 5 bases, and 5 bases had no gene match. Germline CDR1 and CDR2: SEHNR and FQNEAQ (reference sequence). This CDR3 reads CASSLRQGNTEAFF. The CDR3, as DNA: TGTGCCAGCAGCCTCAGACAGGGAAACACTGAAGCTTTCTTT.

The chain combines TRBV30 with TRBJ2-7; 8 positions match TRBD1. Unmatched junction bases numbered 11, after V lost 5 bases and J lost 5 bases. CDR1 is GTSNPN, CDR2 SVGIG, per germline (reference sequence). The CDR3 length is 14 residues. The CDR3 spells CAWGGGRGHDEQYF. The CDR3 coding sequence is TGTGCCTGGGGGGGTGGCAGGGGGCACGACGAGCAGTACTTC.

This chain links TRBV13 with TRBJ1-1; D might be TRBD1 (6 bases). Germline V gene lookup returns CDR1 PRHDT and CDR2 FYEKMQ (reference sequence). This CDR3 region has 14 residues. V was shortened by 0 bases and J by 5 bases, with 10 bases between the two germline ends. The CDR3 is CASSLGQGLTEAFF. CDR3 sequence (DNA): TGTGCCAGCAGCTTAGGGCAGGGGTTGACTGAAGCTTTCTTT.

A note on this clone: Other DNA sequences within the sample encode an identical CDR3. The chain couples TRBV5-6 to TRBJ2-5; a weak D match, TRBD1 (5 bases). Between the trimmed V and J ends, which lost 1 base and 7 bases, there was a span of 14 bases. The CDR3 totals 14 residues. Per germline, CDR1 SGHDT and CDR2 YYEEEE. The CDR3 bases are TGTGCCAGCAGCTTGCAAGGGGTACCGGGGACCCAGTACTTC. Its protein is CASSLQGVPGTQYF.

Here the CDR3 DNA reads TGTGCCAGCTCACCACCGAACCTAGCGGGATTGGGGAGCAGTTTCTTC. It codes for CASSPPNLAGLGSSFF. This rearrangement joins TRBV18 to TRBJ2-1, with 9 positions matching TRBD2. V shed 0 bases and J 16 bases; nucleotides not matched to a gene: 16. The CDR3 is made up of 16 amino acids. CDR1 and CDR2 from the germline V gene are KGHSH and LQKENI.

Here the CDR3 reads CASVPWGSTDTQYF. The CDR3 DNA follows: TGTGCCAGCGTCCCGTGGGGCAGCACAGATACGCAGTATTTT. The genes are TRBV2 and TRBJ2-3, with D perhaps matching TRBD1 (5 bases). V lost 8 bases and J 0 bases, leaving 12 bases between the germline ends. The CDR3 totals 14 residues. Germline V CDR1 and CDR2: SNHLY, FYNNEI.

The chain uses TRBV19 and TRBJ2-7; a weak D match, TRBD1 (6 bases). This CDR3 region has 14 residues. V dropped 5 bases and J dropped 1 base, with 12 bases sitting between them. CDR1 LNHDA and CDR2 SQIVND come from the germline V gene (reference sequence). The CDR3 nucleotides are TGTGCCAGTAGTCCCGGGACATCATCCTACGAGCAGTACTTC. Its protein product is CASSPGTSSYEQYF.

CDR3 region: CASSLGTVTYEQYF. As DNA, the CDR3 is TGTGCCAGCAGTTTAGGGACAGTGACCTACGAGCAGTACTTC. The V call is TRBV28, the J call TRBJ2-7, with 7 bases that match TRBD1. In germline, CDR1 is MDHEN, CDR2 SYDVKM. V shed 2 bases, J shed 2 bases, and the junction held 3 bases outside the gene matches. The CDR3 contains 14 residues.

The rearrangement uses TRBV30 and TRBJ1-4; D is unresolved. V gave up 3 bases and J gave up 8 bases, with 16 bases separating them. Germline lookup yields CDR1 GTSNPN and CDR2 SVGIG (reference sequence). The CDR3 is 14 residues long. In DNA, the CDR3 is TGTGCCTGGAGAAACCGGGATCTCCAGGAAAAACTGTTTTTT. Residues: CAWRNRDLQEKLFF. The complete variable domain, with remaining parts taken from reference TRBV30 and TRBJ1-4, reads SQTIHQWPATLVQPVGSPLSLECTVEGTSNPNLYWYRQAAGRGLQLLFYSVGIGQISSEVPQNLSASRPQDRQFILSSKKLLLSDSGFYLCAWRNRDLQEKLFFGSGTQLSVL.

This clone was detected a few times. The chain joins TRBV6-4 to TRBJ1-6; 7 bases map to TRBD1. The CDR3 runs to 16 residues. Losses at the gene ends were 4 bases for V and 5 bases for J; bases not matched to a gene: 8. Germline V lookup: CDR1 MRHNA, CDR2 SNTAGT. CDR3 DNA: TGTGCCAGCAGTGTGCCGAGGACAGGCCATAATTCACCCCTCCACTTT. Translation: CASSVPRTGHNSPLHF.

V is TRBV15 and J is TRBJ2-3; D might be TRBD2 (5 bases). The CDR3 loop spans 16 amino acids. Trimming cost V 1 base and J 2 bases, with 13 bases left between them. Germline assignment: CDR1 LNHNV and CDR2 YYDKDF (reference sequence). This chain's CDR3 is CATSRGLSGLTDTQYF. CDR3 nucleotides: TGTGCCACCAGCAGAGGCCTCAGCGGCCTCACAGATACGCAGTATTTT.

V is TRBV19 and J is TRBJ1-5; tentative D call: TRBD1 (6 bases). V was cut by 3 bases and J by 0 bases, with 9 bases left in between. Germline V gene lookup returns CDR1 LNHDA and CDR2 SQIVND (reference sequence). The CDR3 runs to 15 residues. The CDR3 loop reads CASSIWGPSNQPQHF. DNA of the CDR3: TGTGCCAGTAGTATCTGGGGGCCTAGCAATCAGCCCCAGCATTTT.

The V and J genes are TRBV19 and TRBJ2-2, with 14 bases matching TRBD2. Germline CDR1 reads LNHDA; CDR2 reads SQIVND (reference sequence). CDR3 length equals 15 residues. V gave up 5 bases and J gave up 6 bases; unmatched junction bases: 2. The CDR3 is CASSGLAGGAGELFF. In DNA form, the CDR3 reads TGTGCCAGTAGTGGACTAGCGGGGGGTGCCGGGGAGCTGTTTTTT.

The V and J genes are TRBV19 and TRBJ1-4; TRBD1 matches 7 bases. The CDR3 spans 14 residues. CDR1 and CDR2 from the germline V gene are LNHDA and SQIVND (reference sequence). Trimming at V came to 9 bases and at J to 8 bases, leaving 12 bases not matched to a gene. The CDR3 coding sequence is TGTGCCAGCATGCGGCGGCAGGGGGAGGAAAAACTGTTTTTT. Translated, it gives CASMRRQGEEKLFF. The full variable domain, in which reference TRBV19 and TRBJ1-4 provide the parts outside the CDR3, is DGGITQSPKYLFRKEGQNVTLSCEQNLNHDAMYWYRQDPGQGLRLIYYSQIVNDFQKGDIAEGYSVSREKKESFPLTVTSAQKNPTAFYLCASMRRQGEEKLFFGSGTQLSVL.

The chain uses TRBV2 and TRBJ1-2; 7 bases align to TRBD1. Germline V gene sequence: CDR1 SNHLY, CDR2 FYNNEI. CDR3 length: 14 amino acids. Germline trimming cut 0 bases from V and 5 bases from J; bases unmatched to any gene: 3. The CDR3 here is CASSEAGTEYGYTF. For the CDR3, the DNA is TGTGCCAGCAGTGAAGCGGGGACAGAGTATGGCTACACCTTC.

The chain uses TRBV4-1 and TRBJ1-5, with a tentative D call TRBD1 (5 bases). CDR3 length equals 14 residues. The V gene lost 3 bases and the J gene lost 3 bases, with 9 bases spanning the gap. In germline, CDR1 is MGHRA, CDR2 YSYEKL. CDR3: CASSQTVLNQPQHF. The DNA of the CDR3 is TGCGCCAGCAGCCAGACAGTCCTCAATCAGCCCCAGCATTTT.

J is TRBJ1-5 and V is TRBV7-9; D is possibly TRBD1 (5 bases). Germline CDR1 and CDR2: SEHNR and FQNEAQ (reference sequence). Trimming removed 1 base at V and 1 base at J, with 8 bases between. The CDR3 runs 15 residues. The CDR3 nucleotides are TGTGCCAGCAGCTTAGGGGGCCAGAGCAATCAGCCCCAGCATTTT. This sequence encodes CASSLGGQSNQPQHF.

The chain joins TRBV6-6 to TRBJ2-2; D possibly corresponds to TRBD2 (6 bases). Germline assignment: CDR1 MNHNY and CDR2 SVGAGI (reference sequence). There are 15 residues in the CDR3. The V end lost 11 bases, the J end lost 0 bases, and 16 bases lay between the germline ends. This CDR3 is CASSGPGANTGELFF. The CDR3 DNA is TGTGCCTCTTCAGGTCCGGGGGCGAACACCGGGGAGCTGTTTTTT.

The V call is TRBV10-3, the J call TRBJ1-2; 7 bases align to TRBD1. This CDR3 contains 13 residues. J lost 13 bases, V lost 3 bases, and 11 bases had no gene match. Per the germline V gene, CDR1 is ENHRY and CDR2 is SYGVKD. In DNA, the CDR3 is TGTGCCATCAGTGATGGACAGGCTCCAGAGACCACCTTC. Translated: CAISDGQAPETTF.

The chain has TRBV6-5 and TRBJ2-3, with TRBD1 matching over 10 bases. CDR3 length: 15 amino acids. V gave up 7 bases and J gave up 5 bases; unmatched junction bases: 9. Germline lookup yields CDR1 MNHEY and CDR2 SVGAGI. The CDR3 protein is CASNRQGAMIDTQYF. As DNA, the CDR3 is TGTGCCAGCAACAGACAGGGGGCGATGATAGATACGCAGTATTTT.